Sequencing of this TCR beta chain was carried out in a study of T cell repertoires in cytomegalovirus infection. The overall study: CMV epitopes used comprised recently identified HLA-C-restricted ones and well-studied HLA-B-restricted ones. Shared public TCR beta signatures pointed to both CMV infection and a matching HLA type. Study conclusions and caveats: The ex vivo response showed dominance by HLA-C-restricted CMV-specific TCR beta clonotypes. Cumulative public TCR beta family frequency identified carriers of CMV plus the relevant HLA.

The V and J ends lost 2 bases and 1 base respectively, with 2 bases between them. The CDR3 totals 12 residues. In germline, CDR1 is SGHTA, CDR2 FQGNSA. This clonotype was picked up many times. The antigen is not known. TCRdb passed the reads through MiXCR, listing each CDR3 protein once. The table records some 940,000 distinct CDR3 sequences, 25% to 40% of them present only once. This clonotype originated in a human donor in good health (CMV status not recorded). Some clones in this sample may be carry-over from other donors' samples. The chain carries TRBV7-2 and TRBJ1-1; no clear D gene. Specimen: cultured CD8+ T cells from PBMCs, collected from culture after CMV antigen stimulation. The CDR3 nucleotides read TGTGCCAGCAGCTTACAGAACACTGAAGCTTTCTTT. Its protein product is CASSLQNTEAFF.